One and the same sample provided the 20 T cell receptor beta chains below, sequenced in a study of cytomegalovirus exposure and HLA in healthy donors. It was with 60 Vbeta and 13 Jbeta primers that the PCR ran. Profiling relied on immunoSEQ multiplex PCR, and the TCRdb table lists in-frame clones only, not all of them. The sample includes about 200,000 clones, approximately 77% of them seen just once. Specimen: PBMCs. The receptors come from a man in his forties or fifties in good health and CMV-seropositive.

V is TRBV6-6 and J is TRBJ1-4; D ambiguous. The length of the CDR3 is 12 residues. Per germline, CDR1 MNHNY and CDR2 SVGAGI (reference sequence). Trimming stripped 4 bases from V and 7 bases from J, with 7 bases between. CDR3 in amino acids: CASSSTLEKLFF. DNA of the CDR3: TGTGCCAGCAGTTCGACACTTGAAAAACTGTTTTTT.

The V and J genes are TRBV25-1 and TRBJ1-1, with 9 nucleotides matching TRBD1. Germline CDR1 is MGHDK and CDR2 is SYGVNS. V trimming: 5 bases; J trimming: 11 bases; junction bases outside the gene matches: 9. The CDR3 contains 13 residues. The DNA of the CDR3 is TGTGCCAGCAGTCCATTCCGGGACAGGGCTGCTTTCTTT. The encoded protein is CASSPFRDRAAFF. Looking up the rest from reference TRBV25-1 and TRBJ1-1 gives the full variable domain: EADIYQTPRYLVIGTGKKITLECSQTMGHDKMYWYQQDPGMELHLIHYSYGVNSTEKGDLSSESTVSRIRTEHFPLTLESARPSHTSQYLCASSPFRDRAAFFGQGTRLTVV.

This sequence joins TRBV7-8 and TRBJ2-2; D might be TRBD2 (6 bases). The CDR3 spans 19 residues. V lost 1 base, J lost 4 bases, and 22 bases lay in between. The germline V gene encodes CDR1 SGHVS and CDR2 FQNEAQ. In DNA form, the CDR3 reads TGTGCCAGCAGCTTAGTTTCCGGGAGTGGGGTGGGAGCCACCGGGGAGCTGTTTTTT. Protein product: CASSLVSGSGVGATGELFF.

The CDR3 loop reads CASSLAAGGGQPQHF. The CDR3 bases are TGTGCCAGCAGCTTAGCGGCAGGGGGTGGCCAGCCCCAGCATTTT. This sequence joins TRBV7-8 and TRBJ1-5; 7 bases align to TRBD1. The germline CDR1 and CDR2 sequences are SGHVS and FQNEAQ. The CDR3 is made up of 15 amino acids. Trimming at V came to 0 bases and at J to 7 bases, leaving 6 bases not matched to a gene.

As DNA, the CDR3 is TGCAGCGTGGGAGGGGAGACCCAGTACTTC. This translates into CSVGGETQYF. J is TRBJ2-5 and V is TRBV20-1; 7 bases are shared with TRBD2. This CDR3 has 10 amino acids. The germline CDR1 and CDR2 sequences are DFQATT and SNEGSKA (reference sequence).

CDR3 nucleotides: TGCAGCGTTGAATTTTTGTCGAGGCAGTACTTC. Its translation: CSVEFLSRQYF. The chain recombines TRBV29-1 with TRBJ2-7; D not resolved. CDR1 is SQVTM, CDR2 ANQGSEA, per germline. Trimming took off 2 bases at V and 9 bases at J, with 11 bases between the two ends. The length of the CDR3 is 11 residues.

This clone was seen once. CDR3 sequence (DNA): TGTGCCAGCAGTTTATTCGGACTAGCGGGCGAGCAGTACTTC. Its translation is CASSLFGLAGEQYF. The chain links TRBV27 to TRBJ2-7; 11 positions agree with TRBD2. The CDR3 extends over 14 amino acids. Trimming took 1 base from V and 6 from J; bases not matched to a gene: 2. Germline CDR1 and CDR2: MNHEY and SMNVEV (reference sequence).

In its sample, this clone was seen a few times. This rearrangement joins TRBV15 to TRBJ1-6, with D hard to call. The CDR3 consists of 16 residues. V was pared by 0 bases and J by 0 bases, with 6 bases between. Germline CDR1 and CDR2: LNHNV and YYDKDF (reference sequence). The CDR3 coding sequence is TGTGCCACCAGCAGAGAACGGAGCTCCTATAATTCACCCCTCCACTTT. Translating it yields CATSRERSSYNSPLHF.

The chain employs TRBV5-6 and TRBJ2-5, with TRBD1 matching over 7 bases. CDR3 length: 13 residues. The germline CDR1 and CDR2 sequences are SGHDT and YYEEEE. V trimming: 4 bases; J trimming: 4 bases; junction bases outside the gene matches: 4. CDR3 in DNA: TGTGCCAGCAGCCGACAGGGCGTAGAGACCCAGTACTTC. Protein sequence: CASSRQGVETQYF.

Details on this clone: Compared with germline, one end of the junction differs, possibly owing to a read error. The J gene is TRBJ1-1, the V gene TRBV4-1; D may be TRBD1 (6 bases). This CDR3 is 13 amino acids long. CDR1 and CDR2 from the germline V gene are MGHRA and YSYEKL. The CDR3 reads CASSPRGVQGAFF. CDR3 nucleotide sequence: TGTGCCAGCAGCCCCAGAGGGGTCCAGGGGGCTTTCTTT.

This clone was counted only a few times. The CDR3 coding sequence is TGTGCCAGCAGTCGGGGGAGTGCTCAAGAGACCCAGTACTTC. Protein sequence: CASSRGSAQETQYF. The chain combines TRBV2 with TRBJ2-5, with D possibly being TRBD2 (6 bases). V was pared by 5 bases and J by 2 bases, with 12 bases between. The germline V gene encodes CDR1 SNHLY and CDR2 FYNNEI. The CDR3 totals 14 residues.

The gene calls are TRBV6-6 and TRBJ1-2; tentative D call: TRBD1 (5 bases). In germline, CDR1 is MNHNY, CDR2 SVGAGI (reference sequence). The CDR3 has 16 residues. Trimming shortened V by 6 bases and J by 5 bases, and 22 bases separated the two germline ends. The CDR3 loop is CASRPDNHPPGYGYTF. DNA for the CDR3: TGTGCCAGCAGGCCGGACAACCATCCCCCCGGTTATGGCTACACCTTC.

The CDR3 bases are TGTGCCAGCAGCCCCAGGGGGTTAACCTCTGGGGCCAACGTCCTGACTTTC. Its translation: CASSPRGLTSGANVLTF. This chain links TRBV7-9 with TRBJ2-6, with 7 bases that match TRBD1. The germline V gene has CDR1 SEHNR and CDR2 FQNEAQ (reference sequence). The CDR3 covers 17 residues. J was trimmed by 0 bases and V by 5 bases; bases with no gene match: 7.

The rearrangement joins TRBV5-1 to TRBJ2-7, with D maybe TRBD1 (6 bases). This CDR3 contains 16 residues. V was trimmed by 4 bases and J by 7 bases, leaving 24 bases between them. Germline V lookup: CDR1 SGHRS, CDR2 YFSETQ. CDR3 residues: CASSATDSVLSGEQYF. CDR3 nucleotide sequence: TGCGCCAGCAGCGCCACGGACAGTGTTCTTTCGGGAGAGCAGTACTTC.

This clone occurred once. V usage is TRBV19 and J usage is TRBJ2-2; 8 nucleotides match TRBD1. Germline V CDR1 and CDR2: LNHDA, SQIVND (reference sequence). The CDR3 extends over 18 amino acids. Trimming at V came to 7 bases and at J to 2 bases, leaving 15 bases not matched to a gene. In nucleotides, the CDR3 is TGTGCCAGTACCCATTGGGCAGGGGGCAGGGGAAACACCGGGGAGCTGTTTTTT. Its protein is CASTHWAGGRGNTGELFF.

This clone was seen a single time. V is TRBV5-6 and J is TRBJ2-7; D uncertain. The V and J ends lost 0 bases and 6 bases respectively, with 13 bases between them. Germline V gene lookup returns CDR1 SGHDT and CDR2 YYEEEE. The CDR3 extends over 14 amino acids. Here the CDR3 DNA reads TGTGCCAGCAGCTTGGTCTCGTCTCCGGGCGAGCAGTACTTC. Residues: CASSLVSSPGEQYF. Drawing the rest from reference TRBV5-6 and TRBJ2-7, the complete variable domain is DAGVTQSPTHLIKTRGQQVTLRCSPKSGHDTVSWYQQALGQGPQFIFQYYEEEERQRGNFPDRFSGHQFPNYSSELNVNALLLGDSALYLCASSLVSSPGEQYFGPGTRLTVT.

The chain employs TRBV5-6 and TRBJ2-5; TRBD1 might be the D (7 bases). V gave up 3 bases and J gave up 1 base, with 13 bases separating them. Looked up from germline, CDR1 is SGHDT and CDR2 is YYEEEE. The CDR3 contains 15 residues. CDR3 DNA: TGTGCCAGCAGCTGGCGCGGGACAGCCCAAGAGACCCAGTACTTC. This translates into CASSWRGTAQETQYF.

The rearrangement uses TRBV7-9 and TRBJ1-1, with D possibly matching TRBD1 (6 bases). The V gene's germline CDR1 is SEHNR and CDR2 FQNEAQ (reference sequence). V lost 1 base and J lost 1, with 10 bases in between. This CDR3 is built from 15 residues. DNA for the CDR3: TGTGCCAGCAGCTTAGAAGGGGGTTGGAACACTGAAGCTTTCTTT. This codes for CASSLEGGWNTEAFF.

V gene TRBV7-2 combines with J gene TRBJ2-7; 11 bases are shared with TRBD2. The CDR3 consists of 15 residues. V lost 2 bases to trimming and J lost 2 bases; unmatched junction nucleotides: 2. Germline V CDR1 and CDR2: SGHTA, FQGNSA. Here the CDR3 reads CASSLTSGRPYEQYF. In nucleotides, the CDR3 is TGTGCCAGCAGCTTAACTAGCGGGAGACCCTACGAGCAGTACTTC. The variable domain in full, completed from reference TRBV7-2 and TRBJ2-7, reads GAGVSQSPSNKVTEKGKDVELRCDPISGHTALYWYRQSLGQGLEFLIYFQGNSAPDKSGLPSDRFSAERTGGSVSTLTIQRTQQEDSAVYLCASSLTSGRPYEQYFGPGTRLTVT.

This chain uses TRBV10-3 with TRBJ2-5, with D perhaps matching TRBD1 (6 bases). This CDR3 is 13 amino acids long. The germline V gene has CDR1 ENHRY and CDR2 SYGVKD. Between the trimmed V and J ends, which lost 3 bases and 5 bases, there was a span of 10 bases. The CDR3 sequence: CAISEQGYETQYF. The CDR3 nucleotides read TGTGCCATCAGTGAACAGGGTTACGAGACCCAGTACTTC.